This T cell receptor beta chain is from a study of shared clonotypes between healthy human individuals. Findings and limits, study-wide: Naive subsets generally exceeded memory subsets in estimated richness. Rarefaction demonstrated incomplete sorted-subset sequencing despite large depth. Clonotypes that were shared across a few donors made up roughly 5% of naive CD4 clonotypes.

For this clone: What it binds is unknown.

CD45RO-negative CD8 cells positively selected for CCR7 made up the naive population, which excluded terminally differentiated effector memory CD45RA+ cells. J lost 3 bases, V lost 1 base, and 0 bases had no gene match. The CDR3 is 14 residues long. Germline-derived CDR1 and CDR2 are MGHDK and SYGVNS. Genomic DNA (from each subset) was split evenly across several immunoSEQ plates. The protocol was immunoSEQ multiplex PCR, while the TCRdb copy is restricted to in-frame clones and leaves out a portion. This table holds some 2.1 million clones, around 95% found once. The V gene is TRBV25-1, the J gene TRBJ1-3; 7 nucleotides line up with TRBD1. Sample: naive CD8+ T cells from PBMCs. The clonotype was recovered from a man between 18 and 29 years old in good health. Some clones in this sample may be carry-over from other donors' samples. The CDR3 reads CASSEWDSGNTIYF. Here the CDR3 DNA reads TGTGCCAGCAGTGAATGGGACAGTGGAAACACCATATATTTT.